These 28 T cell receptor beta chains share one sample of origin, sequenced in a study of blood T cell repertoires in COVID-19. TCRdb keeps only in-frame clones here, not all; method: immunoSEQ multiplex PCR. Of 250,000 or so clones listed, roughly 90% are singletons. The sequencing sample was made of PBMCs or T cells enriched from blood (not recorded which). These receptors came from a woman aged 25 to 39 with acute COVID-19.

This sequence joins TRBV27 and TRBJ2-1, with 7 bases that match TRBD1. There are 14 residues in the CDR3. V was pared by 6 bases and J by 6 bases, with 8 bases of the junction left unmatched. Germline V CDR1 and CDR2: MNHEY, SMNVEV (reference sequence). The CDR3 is CASSEHRGGNEQFF. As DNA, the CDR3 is TGTGCCAGCAGCGAACACAGGGGTGGCAATGAGCAGTTCTTC.

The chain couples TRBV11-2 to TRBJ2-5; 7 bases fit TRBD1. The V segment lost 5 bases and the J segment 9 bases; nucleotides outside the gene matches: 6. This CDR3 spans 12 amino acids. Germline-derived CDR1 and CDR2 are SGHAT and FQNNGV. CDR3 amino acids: CASSPDRKPQYF. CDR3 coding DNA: TGTGCCAGCAGCCCGGACAGGAAGCCCCAGTACTTC.

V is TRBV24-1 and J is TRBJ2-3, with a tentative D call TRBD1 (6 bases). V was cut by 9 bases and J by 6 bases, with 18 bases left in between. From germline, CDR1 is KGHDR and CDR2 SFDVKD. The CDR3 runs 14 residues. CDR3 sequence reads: CATGTGSDPDTQYF. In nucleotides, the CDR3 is TGTGCCACCGGTACAGGGTCGGATCCGGATACGCAGTATTTT.

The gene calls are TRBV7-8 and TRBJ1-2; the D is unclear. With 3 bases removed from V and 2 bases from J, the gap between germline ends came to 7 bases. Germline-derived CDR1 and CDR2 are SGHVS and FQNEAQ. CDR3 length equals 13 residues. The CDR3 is CASSFGRNYGYTF. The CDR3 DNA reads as TGTGCCAGCAGCTTTGGCAGGAACTATGGCTACACCTTC.

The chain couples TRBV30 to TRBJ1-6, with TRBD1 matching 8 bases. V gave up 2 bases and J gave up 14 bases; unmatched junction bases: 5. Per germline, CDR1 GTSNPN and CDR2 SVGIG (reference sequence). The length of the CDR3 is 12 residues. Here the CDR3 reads CAWSPRQGSLHF. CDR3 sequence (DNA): TGTGCCTGGAGTCCCCGACAGGGGTCCCTCCACTTT.

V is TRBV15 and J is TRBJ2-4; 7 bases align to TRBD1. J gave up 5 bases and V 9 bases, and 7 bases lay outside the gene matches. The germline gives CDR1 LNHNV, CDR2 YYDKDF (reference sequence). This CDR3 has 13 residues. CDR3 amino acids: CATRQGRENIQYF. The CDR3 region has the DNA TGTGCCACTCGACAGGGTCGGGAAAACATTCAGTACTTC.

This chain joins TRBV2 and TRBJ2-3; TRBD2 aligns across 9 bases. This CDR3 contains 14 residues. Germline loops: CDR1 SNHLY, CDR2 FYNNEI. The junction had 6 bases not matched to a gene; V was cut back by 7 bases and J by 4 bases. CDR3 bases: TGTGCCAGCAAGGAGCGGGGGGCGTCAGATACGCAGTATTTT. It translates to CASKERGASDTQYF.

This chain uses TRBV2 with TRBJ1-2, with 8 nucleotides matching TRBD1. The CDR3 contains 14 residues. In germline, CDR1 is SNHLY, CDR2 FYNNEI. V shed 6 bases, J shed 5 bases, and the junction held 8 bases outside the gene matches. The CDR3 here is CASRVGQGTYGYTF. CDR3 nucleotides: TGTGCCAGCAGAGTTGGACAGGGAACTTATGGCTACACCTTC.

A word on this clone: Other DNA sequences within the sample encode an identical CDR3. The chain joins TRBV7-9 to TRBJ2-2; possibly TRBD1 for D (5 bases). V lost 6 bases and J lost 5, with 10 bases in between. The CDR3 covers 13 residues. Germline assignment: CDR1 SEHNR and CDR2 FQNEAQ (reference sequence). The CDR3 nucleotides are TGTGCCAGCAGTTCGACAGTTACCGGGGAGCTGTTTTTT. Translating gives CASSSTVTGELFF.

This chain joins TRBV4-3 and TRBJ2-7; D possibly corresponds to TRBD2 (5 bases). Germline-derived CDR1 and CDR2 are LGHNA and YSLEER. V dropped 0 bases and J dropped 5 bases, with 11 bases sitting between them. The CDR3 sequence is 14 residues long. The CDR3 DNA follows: TGCGCCAGCAGCCAAGATAGGCGGGCCGACGAGCAGTACTTC. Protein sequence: CASSQDRRADEQYF.

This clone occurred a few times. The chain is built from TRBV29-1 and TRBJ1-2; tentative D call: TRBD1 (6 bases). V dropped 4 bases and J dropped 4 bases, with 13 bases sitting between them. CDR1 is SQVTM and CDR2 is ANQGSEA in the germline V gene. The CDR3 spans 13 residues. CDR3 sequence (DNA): TGCAGCGTTGGTACCGTCAGGGGCTATGGCTACACCTTC. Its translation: CSVGTVRGYGYTF.

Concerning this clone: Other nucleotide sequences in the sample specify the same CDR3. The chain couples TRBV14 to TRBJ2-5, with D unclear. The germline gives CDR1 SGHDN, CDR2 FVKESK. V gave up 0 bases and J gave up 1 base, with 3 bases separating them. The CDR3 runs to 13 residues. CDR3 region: CASSQDLQETQYF. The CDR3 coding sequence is TGTGCCAGCAGCCAAGATCTCCAAGAGACCCAGTACTTC.

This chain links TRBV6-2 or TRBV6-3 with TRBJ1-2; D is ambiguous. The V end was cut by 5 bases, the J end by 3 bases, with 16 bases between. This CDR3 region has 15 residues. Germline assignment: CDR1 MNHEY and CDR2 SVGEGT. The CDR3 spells CASSLPHPRDYGYTF. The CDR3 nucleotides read TGTGCCAGCAGTCTGCCTCACCCCCGGGACTATGGCTACACCTTC.

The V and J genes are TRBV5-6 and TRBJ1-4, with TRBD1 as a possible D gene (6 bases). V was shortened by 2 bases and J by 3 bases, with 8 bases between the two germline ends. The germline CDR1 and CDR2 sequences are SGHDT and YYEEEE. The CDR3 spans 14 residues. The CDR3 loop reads CASSFRGSNEKLFF. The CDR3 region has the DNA TGTGCCAGCAGCTTCAGGGGTTCTAATGAAAAACTGTTTTTT.

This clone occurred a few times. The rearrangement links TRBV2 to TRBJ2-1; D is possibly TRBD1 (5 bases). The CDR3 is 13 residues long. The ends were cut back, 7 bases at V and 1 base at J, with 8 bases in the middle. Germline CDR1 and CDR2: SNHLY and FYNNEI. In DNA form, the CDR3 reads TGTGCCAGCACTGGGGCATCCTACAATGAGCAGTTCTTC. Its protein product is CASTGASYNEQFF.

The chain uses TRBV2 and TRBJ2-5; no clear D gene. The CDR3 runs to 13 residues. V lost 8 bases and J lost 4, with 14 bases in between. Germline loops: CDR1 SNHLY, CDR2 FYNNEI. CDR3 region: CASALDTLETQYF. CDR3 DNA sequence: TGTGCCAGCGCCTTAGACACCCTAGAGACCCAGTACTTC.

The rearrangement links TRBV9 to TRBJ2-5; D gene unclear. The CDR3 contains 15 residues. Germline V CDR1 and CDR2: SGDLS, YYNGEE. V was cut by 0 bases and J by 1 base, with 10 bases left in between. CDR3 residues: CASSVEDGFQETQYF. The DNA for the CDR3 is TGTGCCAGCAGCGTAGAAGACGGGTTCCAAGAGACCCAGTACTTC.

CDR3 coding DNA: TGTGCCAGCAGCTTCGGGACAGCAGGAAACACCATATATTTT. Its protein is CASSFGTAGNTIYF. V is TRBV7-8 and J is TRBJ1-3; 7 nucleotides align to TRBD1. In germline, CDR1 is SGHVS, CDR2 FQNEAQ. V dropped 3 bases and J dropped 4; count of bases not matched to a gene: 3. CDR3 size: 14 residues.

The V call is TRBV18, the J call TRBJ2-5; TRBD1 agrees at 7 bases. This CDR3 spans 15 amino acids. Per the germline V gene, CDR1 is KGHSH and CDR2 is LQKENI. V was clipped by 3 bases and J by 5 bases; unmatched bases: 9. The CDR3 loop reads CASSPQQGTRETQYF. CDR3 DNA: TGTGCCAGCTCACCCCAACAGGGGACCAGGGAGACCCAGTACTTC.

CDR3: CASSDHLSSYNEQFF. The DNA of the CDR3 is TGTGCCAGCAGTGATCACCTAAGCTCCTACAATGAGCAGTTCTTC. The chain employs TRBV2 and TRBJ2-1, with unresolved D. CDR3 length: 15 residues. V lost 3 bases, J lost 0 bases, and 9 bases lay in between. The germline V gene has CDR1 SNHLY and CDR2 FYNNEI.

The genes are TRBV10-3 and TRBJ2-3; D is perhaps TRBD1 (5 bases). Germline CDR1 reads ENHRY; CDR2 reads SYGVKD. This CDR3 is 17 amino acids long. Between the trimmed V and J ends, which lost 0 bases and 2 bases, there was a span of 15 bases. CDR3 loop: CAISESPQAGITDTQYF. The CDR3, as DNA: TGTGCCATCAGTGAGTCCCCCCAGGCAGGGATCACAGATACGCAGTATTTT.

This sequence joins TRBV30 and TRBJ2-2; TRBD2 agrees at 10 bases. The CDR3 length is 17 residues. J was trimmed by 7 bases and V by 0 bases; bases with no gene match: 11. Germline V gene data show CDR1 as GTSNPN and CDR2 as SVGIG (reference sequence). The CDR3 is CAWSVTFTSGVGGELFF. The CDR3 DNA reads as TGTGCCTGGAGTGTAACCTTTACTAGCGGGGTTGGCGGGGAGCTGTTTTTT.

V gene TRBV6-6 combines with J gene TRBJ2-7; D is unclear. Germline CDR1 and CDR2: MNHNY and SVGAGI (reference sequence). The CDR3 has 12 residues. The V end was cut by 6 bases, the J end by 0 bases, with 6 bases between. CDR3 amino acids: CASSVRSYEQYF. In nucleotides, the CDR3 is TGTGCCAGCAGCGTCCGCTCCTACGAGCAGTACTTC.

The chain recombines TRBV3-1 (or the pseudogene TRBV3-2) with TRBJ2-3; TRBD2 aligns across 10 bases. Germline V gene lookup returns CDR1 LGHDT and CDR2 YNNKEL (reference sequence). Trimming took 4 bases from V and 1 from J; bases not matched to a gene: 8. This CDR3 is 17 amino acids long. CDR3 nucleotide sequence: TGTGCCAGCAGCCGAGCGGACACTAGCGGGGGCACAGATACGCAGTATTTT. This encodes CASSRADTSGGTDTQYF.

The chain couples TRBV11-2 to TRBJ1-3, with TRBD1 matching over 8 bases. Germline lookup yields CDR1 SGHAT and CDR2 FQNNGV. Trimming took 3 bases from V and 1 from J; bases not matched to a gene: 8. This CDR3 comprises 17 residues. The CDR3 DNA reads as TGTGCCAGCAGCTTTTTCAGGGGGCAAACTTCTGGAAACACCATATATTTT. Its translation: CASSFFRGQTSGNTIYF.

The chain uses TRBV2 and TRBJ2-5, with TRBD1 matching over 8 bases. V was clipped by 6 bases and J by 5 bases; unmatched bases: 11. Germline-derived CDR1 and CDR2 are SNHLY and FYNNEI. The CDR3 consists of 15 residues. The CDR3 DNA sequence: TGTGCCAGCAGCGATGGCTCAGGGGGCAGGGAGACCCAGTACTTC. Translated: CASSDGSGGRETQYF.

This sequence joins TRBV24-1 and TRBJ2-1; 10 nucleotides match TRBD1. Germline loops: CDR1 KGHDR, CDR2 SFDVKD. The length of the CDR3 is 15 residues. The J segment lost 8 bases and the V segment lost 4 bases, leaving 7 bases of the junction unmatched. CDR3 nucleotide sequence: TGTGCCACCAGTGAACCCGGACAGGGGGGCGATGAGCAGTTCTTC. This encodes CATSEPGQGGDEQFF.

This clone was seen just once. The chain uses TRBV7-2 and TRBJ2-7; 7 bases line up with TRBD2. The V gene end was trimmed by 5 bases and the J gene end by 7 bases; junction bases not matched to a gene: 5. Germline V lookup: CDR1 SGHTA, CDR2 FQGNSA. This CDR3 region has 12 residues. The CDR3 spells CASSPSGVEQYF. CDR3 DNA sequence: TGTGCCAGCAGCCCCAGCGGGGTGGAGCAGTACTTC.